These T cell receptor beta chains were read from a single sample in a study of T cells in Graves' hyperthyroidism and ophthalmopathy. A single record per CDR3 protein comes from TCRdb applying MiXCR to the multiplex PCR reads. The sample carries about 740,000 distinct CDR3 sequences, 11% to 15% recorded once. Sequencing used blood. The receptors here all came from a woman younger than 35 with Graves' hyperthyroidism. CDR3s include the opening cysteine and the closing phenylalanine or tryptophan. D genes are given only for firm matches. The size of a clone is reported for some rows only, either as once, few or many, or as a class for expanded clones.

V: TRBV28; D: .; J: TRBJ2-2; size: few; CDR3: CASTSGAGPGELFF
V: TRBV11-2; D: .; J: TRBJ2-3; size: few; CDR3: CASRSLAGKASTDTQYF
V: TRBV28; D: TRBD2; J: TRBJ2-7; size: .; CDR3: CASSYTLAVAYEQYF
V: TRBV20-1; D: TRBD1; J: TRBJ1-2; size: .; CDR3: CSARDPGQGADGYTF
V: TRBV9; D: .; J: TRBJ2-2; size: .; CDR3: CASSVLSGELFF
V: TRBV18; D: TRBD1; J: TRBJ2-6; size: .; CDR3: CASSPQTGGTGANVLTF
V: TRBV4-1; D: TRBD1; J: TRBJ2-7; size: many; CDR3: CASSQGGTGPYEQYF
V: TRBV6-1; D: TRBD2; J: TRBJ2-7; size: many; CDR3: CASSRTSFDEQYF
V: TRBV28; D: TRBD1; J: TRBJ2-1; size: many; CDR3: CASSDDDRESYNEQFF
V: TRBV30; D: .; J: TRBJ1-1; size: many; CDR3: CAWSAAAPEAFF
V: TRBV12-3/TRBV12-4; D: .; J: TRBJ1-1; size: many; CDR3: CASREPGTEAFF
V: TRBV2; D: .; J: TRBJ2-3; size: many; CDR3: CASSETLGDTQYF
V: TRBV5-1; D: TRBD2; J: TRBJ2-1; size: many; CDR3: CASSGWEGPNEQFF
V: TRBV20-1; D: .; J: TRBJ1-6; size: many; CDR3: CSARPGDHNSPLHF
V: TRBV18; D: TRBD1; J: TRBJ1-2; size: many; CDR3: CASKKTGDGGYTF
V: TRBV6-6; D: .; J: TRBJ1-2; size: many; CDR3: CASSYREKNYGYTF
V: TRBV19; D: .; J: TRBJ1-1; size: .; CDR3: CASVGDPNTEAFF